This T cell receptor (beta chain) came from a study of CD8 T cells in Susac syndrome. Negative isolation was used for CD8+ and CD4+ T cells and FACS enrichment for TEMRA cells. Random hexamers were used to reverse transcribe the RNA input (0.5 to 1 ug). TCRdb recomputed calls from the immunoSEQ multiplex PCR reads with MiXCR, one row per CDR3 protein. The table lists about 120,000 distinct CDR3 sequences, approximately 91% of them singletons, with about 0.14% in the top ten. CDR1 is SEHNR, CDR2 FQNEAQ, per germline (reference sequence). V lost 4 bases to trimming and J lost 5 bases; unmatched junction nucleotides: 6. The CDR3 extends over 14 amino acids.

This chain uses TRBV7-9 with TRBJ2-7, with 9 bases lining up with TRBD1. This TCR was recovered from a human donor in good health. The sample taken for sequencing was CD4+ T cells from PBMCs. This chain's CDR3 is CASSSQGAGNEQYF. The CDR3 DNA is TGTGCCAGCAGCTCACAGGGGGCGGGGAACGAGCAGTACTTC.